These T cell receptor beta chains were read from a single sample in a study of blood T cell repertoires in COVID-19. Only in-frame clones appear in the TCRdb table, and some are missing; sequencing was by immunoSEQ multiplex PCR. The sample has more than 300,000 clones, about 92% seen once. Sequencing used PBMCs or T cells enriched from blood (not recorded which). The receptors derive from a woman aged 25-40 years who had recovered from COVID-19. CDR3s include the opening cysteine and the closing phenylalanine or tryptophan. A D gene is named only where the DNA matches it firmly. Expanded clones get a size class; other rows say once, few or many, or leave the size out.

CDR3 protein | CDR3 DNA | V gene | D gene | clone size | J gene | CDR3 length
CASSIRGHGYTF | TGTGCCAGTAGTATCAGAGGGCATGGCTACACCTTC | TRBV19 | . | . | TRBJ1-2 | 12
CASSLYGDYTGELFF | TGTGCCAGCAGTTTATATGGGGACTACACCGGGGAGCTGTTTTTT | TRBV27 | . | . | TRBJ2-2 | 15
CASSPMTGSGNTIYF | TGTGCCAGCAGCCCCATGACAGGCTCTGGAAACACCATATATTTT | TRBV3-1/TRBV3-2 | . | . | TRBJ1-3 | 15
CASSLAGQDGYEQYF | TGTGCCAGCAGCTTAGCTGGGCAGGATGGCTACGAGCAGTACTTC | TRBV7-8 | . | . | TRBJ2-7 | 15
CAWSLGPKREF | TGTGCCTGGAGTCTAGGGCCCAAGCGGGAGTTT | TRBV30 | TRBD2 | . | TRBJ2-3 | 11
CASSLIQGRRTEAFF | TGTGCCAGCAGTTTAATACAGGGTCGACGCACTGAAGCTTTCTTT | TRBV28 | . | . | TRBJ1-1 | 15
CASRPTGTGAYEQYF | TGTGCCAGCAGACCCACCGGGACAGGCGCCTACGAGCAGTACTTC | TRBV28 | TRBD1 | . | TRBJ2-7 | 15
CAISDIAQETQYF | TGTGCCATCAGTGATATAGCCCAAGAGACCCAGTACTTC | TRBV10-3 | . | . | TRBJ2-5 | 13
CASSLSGNTGELFF | TGTGCCAGCAGCTTATCGGGGAACACCGGGGAGCTGTTTTTT | TRBV7-2 | . | . | TRBJ2-2 | 14
CASSSTSGGRGEKLFF | TGTGCCAGCAGTTCAACCTCAGGGGGCCGGGGTGAAAAACTGTTTTTT | TRBV28 | TRBD1 | . | TRBJ1-4 | 16
CASSAPAGEENEQFF | TGTGCCAGCAGCGCCCCAGCGGGAGAAGAAAATGAGCAGTTCTTC | TRBV7-9 | TRBD2 | . | TRBJ2-1 | 15
CASTDGQGPYNEQFF | TGTGCCAGCACCGACGGACAGGGACCCTACAATGAGCAGTTCTTC | TRBV9 | TRBD1 | few | TRBJ2-1 | 15
CASSRLWDRRTDTGELFF | TGTGCCAGCAGTCGTCTCTGGGACAGGCGGACGGACACCGGGGAGCTGTTTTTT | TRBV5-6 | TRBD1 | . | TRBJ2-2 | 18
CASSLGDRNTGELFF | TGTGCCAGCAGTTTGGGGGACAGAAACACCGGGGAGCTGTTTTTT | TRBV28 | TRBD1 | . | TRBJ2-2 | 15
CASSLNSGVEVYEQYF | TGTGCCAGCAGCCTAAACTCGGGGGTCGAAGTTTACGAGCAGTACTTC | TRBV9 | . | . | TRBJ2-7 | 16
CASTHETTSGLYSYEQYF | TGTGCCAGCACCCATGAAACAACTAGCGGGCTATACTCCTACGAGCAGTACTTC | TRBV7-9 | TRBD2 | . | TRBJ2-7 | 18
CASSFWTPGGGPGTQYF | TGTGCCAGCAGCTTTTGGACCCCCGGAGGGGGCCCAGGGACCCAGTACTTC | TRBV7-6 | . | . | TRBJ2-5 | 17
CASRGVVATFSETQYF | TGTGCCAGCAGGGGTGTCGTAGCTACATTCTCTGAGACCCAGTACTTC | TRBV21-1 | . | . | TRBJ2-5 | 16
CASSYGSGDYGELFF | TGTGCCAGCAGTTACGGATCCGGGGATTACGGGGAGCTGTTTTTT | TRBV6-2/TRBV6-3 | . | . | TRBJ2-2 | 15
CASSNPTGAGAFF | TGTGCCAGCAGTAACCCGACAGGGGCAGGAGCTTTCTTT | TRBV28 | TRBD1 | . | TRBJ1-1 | 13
CASSKQGFEKLFF | TGTGCCAGCAGCAAACAGGGTTTTGAAAAACTGTTTTTT | TRBV7-2 | . | . | TRBJ1-4 | 13
CATSRESSYEQFF | TGTGCCACCAGCAGAGAGTCTAGCTATGAGCAGTTCTTC | TRBV15 | . | . | TRBJ2-1 | 13
CASSRLQETQYF | TGTGCCAGCAGCCGTCTCCAAGAGACCCAGTACTTC | TRBV14 | . | . | TRBJ2-5 | 12
CASSLTGTGYSPLHF | TGTGCCAGCAGCTTAACCGGGACAGGGTATTCACCCCTCCACTTT | TRBV7-3 | TRBD1 | . | TRBJ1-6 | 15
CASSQDVREGSEQYF | TGTGCCAGCAGCCAAGACGTCAGGGAGGGGAGCGAGCAGTACTTC | TRBV4-2 | TRBD2 | . | TRBJ2-7 | 15
CASSLKTGGPRSHEQYF | TGTGCCAGCAGTTTAAAGACGGGAGGCCCGAGGTCCCACGAGCAGTACTTC | TRBV27 | TRBD2 | . | TRBJ2-7 | 17
CASSLTEYGYTF | TGTGCCAGCAGCTTGACAGAGTATGGCTACACCTTC | TRBV5-4 | . | . | TRBJ1-2 | 12
CASNNGTAYGYTF | TGTGCCAGCAATAACGGGACAGCTTATGGCTACACCTTC | TRBV6-5 | TRBD1 | . | TRBJ1-2 | 13
CASSPRDRDGYTF | TGTGCCAGCAGCCCCCGGGACAGGGATGGCTACACCTTC | TRBV28 | TRBD1 | . | TRBJ1-2 | 13
CASSLVGTYEQYF | TGTGCCAGCAGCTTAGTCGGTACTTACGAGCAGTACTTC | TRBV7-2 | . | . | TRBJ2-7 | 13
CASSFSNTIYF | TGTGCCAGCAGTTTTTCGAACACCATATATTTT | TRBV28 | . | . | TRBJ1-3 | 11
CASSLEGRNYNEQFF | TGTGCCAGCAGCTTAGAGGGGCGTAACTACAATGAGCAGTTCTTC | TRBV7-2 | . | . | TRBJ2-1 | 15
CASSPPGLTYNEQFF | TGTGCCAGCAGCCCCCCTGGGCTCACCTACAATGAGCAGTTCTTC | TRBV7-8 | . | . | TRBJ2-1 | 15
CASSPIWPRTGFSGNTIYF | TGTGCCAGCAGCCCAATATGGCCTAGGACAGGGTTCTCTGGAAACACCATATATTTT | TRBV11-2 | TRBD1 | few | TRBJ1-3 | 19
CASSRTGINTDTQYF | TGTGCCAGCAGTAGGACAGGGATAAACACAGATACGCAGTATTTT | TRBV6-5 | TRBD1 | . | TRBJ2-3 | 15
CASGQGYQETQYF | TGTGCTAGCGGCCAGGGATACCAAGAGACCCAGTACTTC | TRBV7-7 | . | . | TRBJ2-5 | 13
CASSWGLAGSQYF | TGTGCCAGCAGCTGGGGACTAGCGGGGTCACAGTATTTT | TRBV5-6 | TRBD2 | . | TRBJ2-3 | 13
CASSPGLAGPKDTQYF | TGCGCCAGCAGCCCCGGGCTAGCGGGACCAAAGGATACGCAGTATTTT | TRBV4-3 | TRBD2 | once | TRBJ2-3 | 16
CASSSEGRPGTEAFF | TGTGCCAGCAGCTCCGAGGGTAGGCCGGGGACTGAAGCTTTCTTT | TRBV7-6 | . | . | TRBJ1-1 | 15
CASPRGAGEKVGTDTQYF | TGCGCCAGCCCCCGGGGAGCGGGAGAAAAGGTGGGTACAGATACGCAGTATTTT | TRBV5-1 | TRBD2 | . | TRBJ2-3 | 18
CASNQGWPGELFF | TGTGCCAGTAATCAGGGCTGGCCCGGGGAGCTGTTTTTT | TRBV19 | . | . | TRBJ2-2 | 13
CASSLPGAYEQYF | TGTGCCAGCAGCTTACCAGGTGCCTACGAGCAGTACTTC | TRBV11-2 | . | . | TRBJ2-7 | 13
CASFRQGPDTQYF | TGTGCCAGCTTCCGACAGGGTCCAGATACGCAGTATTTT | TRBV25-1 | TRBD1 | . | TRBJ2-3 | 13
CAWSVQGSYGYTF | TGTGCCTGGAGTGTTCAGGGGAGCTATGGCTACACCTTC | TRBV30 | . | . | TRBJ1-2 | 13
CASSDIISGRAGDTQYF | TGTGCCAGCAGCGACATAATTAGCGGGAGGGCCGGGGATACGCAGTATTTT | TRBV3-1/TRBV3-2 | TRBD2 | . | TRBJ2-3 | 17
CASSKQVNTEAFF | TGTGCCAGCAGTAAACAGGTGAACACTGAAGCTTTCTTT | TRBV2 | . | . | TRBJ1-1 | 13
CASSPRGSPNQPQHF | TGTGCCAGCAGTCCCCGGGGTTCGCCCAATCAGCCCCAGCATTTT | TRBV25-1 | . | once | TRBJ1-5 | 15